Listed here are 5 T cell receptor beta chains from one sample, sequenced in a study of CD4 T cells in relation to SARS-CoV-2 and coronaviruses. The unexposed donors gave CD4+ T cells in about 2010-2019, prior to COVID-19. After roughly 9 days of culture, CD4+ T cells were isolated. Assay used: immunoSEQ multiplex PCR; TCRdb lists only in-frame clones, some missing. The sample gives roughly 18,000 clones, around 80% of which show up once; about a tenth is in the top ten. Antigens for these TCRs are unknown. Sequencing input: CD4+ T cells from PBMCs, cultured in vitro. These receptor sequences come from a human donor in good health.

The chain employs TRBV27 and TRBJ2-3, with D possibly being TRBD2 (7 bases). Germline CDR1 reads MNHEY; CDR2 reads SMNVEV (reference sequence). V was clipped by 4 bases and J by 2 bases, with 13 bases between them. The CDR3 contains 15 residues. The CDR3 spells CASSSAGANTDTQYF. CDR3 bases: TGTGCCAGCAGTTCCGCGGGGGCGAACACAGATACGCAGTATTTT.

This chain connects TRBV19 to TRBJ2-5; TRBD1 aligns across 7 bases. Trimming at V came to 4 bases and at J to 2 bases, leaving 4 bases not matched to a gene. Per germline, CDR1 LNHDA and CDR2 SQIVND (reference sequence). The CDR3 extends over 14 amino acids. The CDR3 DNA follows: TGTGCCAGTAGTACCGGGACAGCTCAAGAGACCCAGTACTTC. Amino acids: CASSTGTAQETQYF.

CDR3 in amino acids: CASRQGRSPLHF. CDR3 DNA sequence: TGCGCCAGCAGACAGGGGAGGTCCCCCCTCCACTTT. This chain uses TRBV10-1 with TRBJ1-6; the match to TRBD1 covers 7 bases. J lost 13 bases, V lost 6 bases, and 6 bases had no gene match. The V gene's germline CDR1 is WNHNN and CDR2 SYGVQD (reference sequence). The CDR3 is 12 residues long.

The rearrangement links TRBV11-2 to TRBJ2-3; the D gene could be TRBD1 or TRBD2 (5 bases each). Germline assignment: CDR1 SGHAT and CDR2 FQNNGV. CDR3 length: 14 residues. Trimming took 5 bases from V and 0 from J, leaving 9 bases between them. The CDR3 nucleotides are TGTGCCAGCAGCGAAGGGACGAGCACAGATACGCAGTATTTT. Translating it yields CASSEGTSTDTQYF.

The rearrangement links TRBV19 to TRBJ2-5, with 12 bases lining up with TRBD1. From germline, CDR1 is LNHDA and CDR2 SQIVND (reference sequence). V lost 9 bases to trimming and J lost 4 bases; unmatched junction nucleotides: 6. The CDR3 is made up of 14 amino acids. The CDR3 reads CASAGTGGTETQYF. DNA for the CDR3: TGTGCCAGCGCCGGGACAGGGGGCACAGAGACCCAGTACTTC.